These T cell receptor beta chains were read from a single sample in a study of blood T cells in healthy people across ages. Using its own MiXCR run on the 5' RACE reads, TCRdb lists one record per CDR3 protein. Among about 1.8 million distinct CDR3 sequences listed, about 50% were seen once. The sample was blood. Every receptor here comes from a woman aged 35 to 49 in good health. CDR3s include the opening cysteine and the closing phenylalanine or tryptophan. Fields, in order: J gene, V gene, clone size, CDR3 protein. The listing skips clone size in some rows; elsewhere it reads once, few, many or a size class.

. TRBV27 . CAISLGSNYEQYF
TRBJ2-3 TRBV11-1 . CASSLVGLAASTDTQYF
TRBJ2-3 TRBV7-2 . CASSQLAGAPDTQYF
TRBJ2-5 TRBV13 few CASSLGASGDQETQYF
TRBJ2-7 TRBV5-1 . CASSLGWEGDEQYF
TRBJ2-7 TRBV2 once CASSESGASSYEQYF
TRBJ2-1 TRBV7-2 . CASSLGRVESEQFF
TRBJ2-7 TRBV20-1 few CSASTDTYEQYF
TRBJ1-6 TRBV7-3 . CASSLGAGASPLHF
TRBJ2-3 TRBV5-1 . CASYSGPSTDTQYF
TRBJ2-6 TRBV5-1 . CASSAGLSGNSGANVLTF
TRBJ1-4 TRBV25-1 few CASSEFLGRREKLFF
TRBJ2-3 TRBV2 . CASLAPTDTQYF
TRBJ1-6 TRBV27 . CASSFRTQSSYNSPLHF
TRBJ2-5 TRBV5-1 . CASSSNRNTQETQYF
TRBJ2-5 TRBV4-3 few CASSHFPGQGRETQYF
TRBJ2-1 TRBV27 . CASSLRRPADEQFF
TRBJ2-5 TRBV20-1 few CSAIGRAETQYF
TRBJ2-1 TRBV28 few CASSSPNVGSYNEQFF
TRBJ2-7 TRBV20-1 . CSASRIAGGYEQYF
TRBJ2-1 TRBV2 . CASSQGGREFF
TRBJ2-7 TRBV2 few CASQRTGAEQYF
TRBJ2-5 TRBV2 few CASQRGAGQETQYF
TRBJ2-3 TRBV7-2 . CVTSREDTQYF
TRBJ2-1 TRBV5-1 . CASSLATSGDEQFF
TRBJ1-2 TRBV4-1 . CASSPGADPFDYGYTF
TRBJ2-3 TRBV6-6 few CASSSPGLADTQYF
TRBJ2-5 TRBV18 . CASSTRGQETQYF
TRBJ1-5 TRBV12-3/TRBV12-4 . CASSPKRDLPQHF
TRBJ2-3 TRBV12-3/TRBV12-4 . CASSYAGPSTDTQYF
TRBJ2-3 TRBV7-9 . CASSRDRGFLTDTQYF
TRBJ2-7 TRBV7-2 . CASSPRDGYEQYF
TRBJ1-4 TRBV20-1 . CSAPGTTTNEKLFF
TRBJ2-5 TRBV20-1 . CSALSPSGYQETQYF
TRBJ2-1 TRBV28 few CASSLTSGANNEQFF
TRBJ2-1 TRBV6-6 . CASSYFPDSNNEQFF
TRBJ2-1 TRBV12-3/TRBV12-4 . CASSYTGADNGQFF
. TRBV4-2 . CASSQDNGGLAGLYEQYF
TRBJ2-5 TRBV6-6 few CASRYSPETQYF
TRBJ2-1 TRBV7-2 . CASSFALSERGLTWNEQFF
TRBJ2-5 TRBV20-1 once CGAIGTSGGGTQYF
TRBJ2-6 TRBV7-2 few CASSATTGANVLTF
TRBJ2-5 TRBV9 many CASSGTGETQYF
TRBJ1-1 TRBV11-1 . CASSSQRHGNTEAFF
TRBJ1-1 TRBV6-2/TRBV6-3 . CASREGILIADTEAFF
. TRBV6-5 few CASSYSEDYEQYF
TRBJ2-1 TRBV29-1 . CSVTLDRNNEQFF
TRBJ1-2 TRBV7-9 . CASSPKTEYTF
TRBJ1-1 TRBV6-6 . CASRSGQINEAFF
TRBJ1-2 TRBV24-1 . CATSEGDSGYTF
TRBJ2-5 TRBV7-6 . CASSFLRTGGVEETQYF
TRBJ2-5 TRBV28 . CASSLSGVSETQYF
. TRBV6-5 few CASSYRGGPSYEQYF
TRBJ1-4 TRBV6-5 . CASSSDRGGEKLFF
TRBJ2-1 TRBV9 . CASSVGASGQSSYNEQFF
TRBJ1-2 TRBV5-6 . CASRTATRTANYGYTF
TRBJ2-7 TRBV27 few CASRKTSGYEQYF